These 15 T cell receptor beta chains originate from one sample sequenced in a study of beta chain features in type 1 diabetes. Expressed TCRB transcripts were sequenced, since all the RNA that had been isolated was reverse transcribed. This table comes from immunoSEQ multiplex PCR, and its TCRdb copy is limited to in-frame clones, with some not included. The table records around 500,000 clones, 30% of them present only once. Material for sequencing was naive CD4+ T cells from blood. The receptors were sampled from a man aged 18 to 30 in good health.

The chain has TRBV29-1 and TRBJ2-1, with D possibly TRBD1 on 6 matching bases. The germline V gene encodes CDR1 SQVTM and CDR2 ANQGSEA. The CDR3 spans 15 residues. V was clipped by 1 base and J by 7 bases, with 17 bases between them. CDR3 bases: TGCAGCGTTGAAGGTTCGGCCAGGGGCTCTAATGAGCAGTTCTTC. It encodes CSVEGSARGSNEQFF.

This clone was picked up a small number of times. The chain links TRBV9 to TRBJ1-1; D is perhaps TRBD1 (6 bases). Trimming removed 4 bases from V and 1 base from J, with 11 bases in between. The V gene's germline CDR1 is SGDLS and CDR2 YYNGEE. The CDR3 spans 14 residues. CDR3 loop: CASSQQGGNTEAFF. In DNA form, the CDR3 reads TGTGCCAGCAGCCAACAGGGTGGGAACACTGAAGCTTTCTTT.

V is TRBV29-1 and J is TRBJ2-2, with D possibly being TRBD2 (6 bases). Deletions cut 3 bases from V and 8 bases from J, with 19 bases between. This CDR3 contains 15 residues. From germline, CDR1 is SQVTM and CDR2 ANQGSEA. The CDR3: CSVEKRVTRSGELFF. DNA of the CDR3: TGCAGCGTTGAGAAGCGGGTCACCCGATCTGGGGAGCTGTTTTTT.

The table lists this clone with a few counts. The rearrangement uses TRBV28 and TRBJ1-1, with 12 nucleotides matching TRBD1. V lost 6 bases and J lost 3; bases outside the gene matches: 8. The CDR3 sequence is 16 residues long. Germline V CDR1 and CDR2: MDHEN, SYDVKM. The CDR3 region is CASSPGQGARYTEAFF. CDR3 nucleotide sequence: TGTGCCAGCAGCCCGGGACAGGGGGCAAGGTACACTGAAGCTTTCTTT.

The J gene is TRBJ2-7, the V gene TRBV10-3; D possibly corresponds to TRBD2 (6 bases). Trimming removed 4 bases from V and 3 bases from J, with 19 bases in between. The V gene's germline CDR1 is ENHRY and CDR2 SYGVKD. The CDR3 spans 16 residues. CDR3 nucleotides: TGTGCCATCAGTGTAGCAAGGGACTCCCGGGGCTACGAGCAGTACTTC. Encoded protein: CAISVARDSRGYEQYF.

This clone has a handful of counts. The V call is TRBV6-1, the J call TRBJ2-5; D is unresolved. CDR1 and CDR2 from the germline V gene are MNHNS and SASEGT. The V end lost 4 bases, the J end lost 1 base, and 13 bases lay between the germline ends. CDR3 size: 15 residues. CDR3 nucleotides: TGTGCCAGCAGTGGGATCCTAGGGTTCCAAGAGACCCAGTACTTC. Protein product: CASSGILGFQETQYF.

In its sample, this clone was seen a few times. This chain connects TRBV7-6 to TRBJ2-7; D is ambiguous. V gave up 4 bases and J gave up 2 bases, with 15 bases separating them. The CDR3 consists of 15 residues. The germline CDR1 and CDR2 sequences are SGHVS and FNYEAQ. CDR3 coding DNA: TGTGCCAGCAGCTCAAGACGAGGCCTCGCCTACGAGCAGTACTTC. Encoded protein: CASSSRRGLAYEQYF. The full variable domain, in which reference TRBV7-6 and TRBJ2-7 provide the parts outside the CDR3, is GAGVSQSPRYKVTKRGQDVALRCDPISGHVSLYWYRQALGQGPEFLTYFNYEAQQDKSGLPNDRFSAERPEGSISTLTIQRTEQRDSAMYRCASSSRRGLAYEQYFGPGTRLTVT.

This chain joins TRBV5-6 and TRBJ2-3; D gene uncertain. Trimming took off 2 bases at V and 6 bases at J, with 10 bases between the two ends. This CDR3 comprises 13 residues. The V gene's germline CDR1 is SGHDT and CDR2 YYEEEE. The CDR3 spells CASSLWNADTQYF. The CDR3 DNA reads as TGTGCCAGCAGCTTATGGAACGCGGATACGCAGTATTTT.

This clone was seen a few times. Here the CDR3 reads CAWSVGGIQYF. DNA for the CDR3: TGTGCCTGGAGTGTAGGGGGCATTCAGTACTTC. The chain employs TRBV30 and TRBJ2-4; a weak D match, TRBD1 (6 bases). Looked up from germline, CDR1 is GTSNPN and CDR2 is SVGIG (reference sequence). This CDR3 is built from 11 residues. Trimming took off 0 bases at V and 9 bases at J, with 6 bases between the two ends.

This clone was recorded a few times. V is TRBV10-3 and J is TRBJ1-5, with D maybe TRBD1 (5 bases). Germline lookup yields CDR1 ENHRY and CDR2 SYGVKD. CDR3 length: 15 amino acids. V dropped 10 bases and J dropped 0 bases, with 16 bases sitting between them. CDR3 loop: CATLKGQDSNQPQHF. CDR3 sequence (DNA): TGTGCCACCCTGAAGGGGCAGGATAGCAATCAGCCCCAGCATTTT.

The rearrangement uses TRBV27 and TRBJ2-5, with D perhaps matching TRBD1 or TRBD2 (6 bases each). The CDR3 consists of 15 residues. Germline CDR1 reads MNHEY; CDR2 reads SMNVEV (reference sequence). The ends were cut back, 6 bases at V and 5 bases at J, with 19 bases in the middle. The CDR3 DNA reads TGTGCCAGCAGAGGGGGGATGTGGGACGGGGAGACCCAGTACTTC. Amino acid sequence: CASRGGMWDGETQYF.

This clone was seen more than once but under ten times. The rearrangement links TRBV30 to TRBJ2-7; 11 bases match TRBD2. In germline, CDR1 is GTSNPN, CDR2 SVGIG (reference sequence). Unmatched junction bases numbered 3, after V lost 0 bases and J lost 2 bases. CDR3 length equals 15 residues. CDR3 loop: CAWSVRTSGPYEQYF. In nucleotides, the CDR3 is TGTGCCTGGAGTGTTCGGACTAGCGGGCCCTACGAGCAGTACTTC.

This chain joins TRBV29-1 and TRBJ2-5; 7 bases match TRBD1. This CDR3 comprises 13 residues. The germline CDR1 and CDR2 sequences are SQVTM and ANQGSEA. V lost 3 bases, J lost 4 bases, and 5 bases stayed unmatched. As DNA, the CDR3 is TGCAGCGTTGATACACAGGGGATAGAGACCCAGTACTTC. Translating it yields CSVDTQGIETQYF. The complete variable domain, with remaining parts taken from reference TRBV29-1 and TRBJ2-5, reads SAVISQKPSRDICQRGTSLTIQCQVDSQVTMMFWYRQQPGQSLTLIATANQGSEATYESGFVIDKFPISRPNLTFSTLTVSNMSPEDSSIYLCSVDTQGIETQYFGPGTRLLVL.

V is TRBV7-9 and J is TRBJ2-7; D might be TRBD1 or TRBD2, each matching 5 bases. Germline V lookup: CDR1 SEHNR, CDR2 FQNEAQ (reference sequence). V gave up 7 bases and J gave up 4 bases, with 17 bases separating them. This CDR3 spans 14 amino acids. The CDR3 reads CASTPGRVPYEQYF. CDR3 bases: TGTGCCAGCACCCCGGGGCGGGTGCCGTACGAGCAGTACTTC.

CDR3 sequence reads: CSVCREGNTEAFF. The CDR3 DNA reads TGCAGCGTGTGCCGTGAGGGTAACACTGAAGCTTTCTTT. The chain combines TRBV29-1 with TRBJ1-1; D ambiguous. Trimming pared 6 bases from V and 2 bases from J, leaving 13 bases between. Germline CDR1 reads SQVTM; CDR2 reads ANQGSEA. The CDR3 runs to 13 residues.